These T cell receptor beta chains were read from a single sample in a study of cytomegalovirus exposure and HLA in healthy donors. Sequenced by immunoSEQ multiplex PCR; TCRdb stores in-frame clones only, minus some. Here the sample spans about 94,000 clones, approximately 80% being singletons. Material for sequencing was PBMCs. The origin of the receptors is a human donor in good health. The CDR3 runs from the conserved cysteine through the conserved F or W. The D gene is left open where the match is weak. Clone size is given for some rows only: seen once, a few or many times, or a class if the clone is expanded.

j_gene | abundance | v_gene | d_gene | len | CDR3nt | CDR3aa
TRBJ2-3 | NA | TRBV5-1 | TRBD2 | 15 | TGCGCCAGCAATCTAGCGGGAGGTCCCACAGATACGCAGTATTTT | CASNLAGGPTDTQYF
TRBJ1-6 | once | TRBV6-5 | TRBD1 | 16 | TGTGCCAGCAGTTACTCGGGACAGCTGCTTAATTCACCCCTCCACTTT | CASSYSGQLLNSPLHF
TRBJ2-1 | NA | TRBV20-1 | TRBD2 | 11 | TGCAGTGCCCTAGAGCGGGAGTGGCAGTTCTTC | CSALEREWQFF
TRBJ1-4 | few | TRBV5-4 | TRBD1 | 15 | TGTGCCAGCAGCTTGGCGACAGGGGGGGGTGAAAAACTGTTTTTT | CASSLATGGGEKLFF
TRBJ1-4 | once | TRBV4-2 | NA | 16 | TGTGCCAGCAGCTCCCCGACTCGAGGATCTAATGAAAAACTGTTTTTT | CASSSPTRGSNEKLFF
TRBJ2-3 | once | TRBV11-2 | NA | 15 | TGTGCCAGCAGCTTAGTGACCGGGTTGGGAGATACGCAGTATTTT | CASSLVTGLGDTQYF
TRBJ2-7 | NA | TRBV7-2 | NA | 13 | TGTGCCAGCAGCTTAGATTTCGGGAGCGAGCAGTACTTC | CASSLDFGSEQYF
TRBJ2-5 | NA | TRBV5-1 | TRBD1 | 15 | TGCGCCAGCAGCACGGGGACAGCGTACCAAGAGACCCAGTACTTC | CASSTGTAYQETQYF
TRBJ1-1 | NA | TRBV4-1 | NA | 14 | TGCGCCAGCAGCCCTCCCGTCCGCGGCACTGAAGCTTTCTTT | CASSPPVRGTEAFF
TRBJ2-2 | NA | TRBV19 | TRBD2 | 15 | TGTGCCAGTAGTTGGCTAGCGGGAGATACCGGGGAGCTGTTTTTT | CASSWLAGDTGELFF
TRBJ1-5 | NA | TRBV7-9 | NA | 15 | TGTGCCAGCAGCTTAACAGGGTCCGGGTATCAGCCCCAGCATTTT | CASSLTGSGYQPQHF
TRBJ2-7 | NA | TRBV9 | NA | 13 | TGTGCCAGCAGCGTAGCAGAGGCCTACGAGCAGTACTTC | CASSVAEAYEQYF
TRBJ1-1 | NA | TRBV7-8 | NA | 16 | TGTGCCAGCAGCTTAGTCCCGGGACACGGAAACACTGAAGCTTTCTTT | CASSLVPGHGNTEAFF
TRBJ1-1 | NA | TRBV7-3 | TRBD1 | 12 | TGTGCCAGCAGCTTTTCAGGGGGTACGGCTTTCTTT | CASSFSGGTAFF
TRBJ2-2 | NA | TRBV13 | TRBD2 | 18 | TGTGCCAGCAGCTATCCGGGACTAGCGGGAGCGAACACCGGGGAGCTGTTTTTT | CASSYPGLAGANTGELFF
TRBJ2-1 | NA | TRBV6-6 | NA | 13 | TGTGCCAGCAGTCGACTAGGTGGGGGTGGGCAGTTCTTC | CASSRLGGGGQFF
TRBJ2-1 | NA | TRBV4-3 | NA | 15 | TGCGCCAGCAGCCAAAATGGGGGGGCTGGGAATGAGCAGTTCTTC | CASSQNGGAGNEQFF
TRBJ2-7 | NA | TRBV25-1 | NA | 15 | TGTGCCAGCAGTGAACTGTCTAGCGTAACCTACGAGCAGTACTTC | CASSELSSVTYEQYF
TRBJ2-7 | once | TRBV6-1 | TRBD2 | 15 | TGTGCCAGCAGTGAAAGGAACGGGGGGGCCGGGGAGCAGTACTTC | CASSERNGGAGEQYF
TRBJ1-4 | NA | TRBV15 | NA | 13 | TGTGCAACCGGACCGGGGATTAATGAAAAACTGTTTTTT | CATGPGINEKLFF
TRBJ1-2 | NA | TRBV5-1 | TRBD1 | 15 | TGCGCCAGCAGCACCGGACAGGTTACGGCTAAAGGCTACACCTTC | CASSTGQVTAKGYTF
TRBJ2-7 | NA | TRBV12-5 | NA | 14 | TGTGCTAGTGGTTCGGGGGGCCTACCCTACGAGCAGTACTTC | CASGSGGLPYEQYF
TRBJ1-1 | NA | TRBV4-3 | TRBD1 | 14 | TGCGCCAGCAGCGAACAGGGGCAGAACACTGAAGCTTTCTTT | CASSEQGQNTEAFF
TRBJ2-1 | NA | TRBV7-2 | TRBD2 | 16 | TGTGCCAGCAGCTACGGTAGCGGGGGGCCCCTAGGTGAGCAGTTCTTC | CASSYGSGGPLGEQFF
TRBJ2-1 | NA | TRBV19 | TRBD2 | 17 | TGTGCCAGTAGTATGGGGAGAACTAGCGGGGGATACAATGAGCAGTTCTTC | CASSMGRTSGGYNEQFF
TRBJ2-1 | NA | TRBV7-9 | NA | 16 | TGTGCCAGCAGCTTAAGGGGAAACTACTCCTACAATGAGCAGTTCTTC | CASSLRGNYSYNEQFF
TRBJ2-3 | NA | TRBV7-3 | TRBD2 | 17 | TGTGCCAGCAGCTTAACGTTTTCTAGCGGGAGCACAGATACGCAGTATTTT | CASSLTFSSGSTDTQYF
TRBJ1-5 | NA | TRBV28 | NA | 14 | TGTGCCAGCAGTCCCGGGACATGGAATCAGCCCCAGCATTTT | CASSPGTWNQPQHF
TRBJ2-3 | NA | TRBV9 | TRBD2 | 16 | TGTGCCAGCAGCGTGGGCGGGGAGGGCAGCATCCATACGCAGTATTTT | CASSVGGEGSIHTQYF
TRBJ2-5 | NA | TRBV5-1 | TRBD2 | 16 | TGCGCCAGCAGCTTCGTAGCAGCGGGGGACGTTGAGACCCAGTACTTC | CASSFVAAGDVETQYF
TRBJ1-2 | NA | TRBV5-6 | NA | 14 | TGTGCCAGCAGCTCAGCCGGGGTAGGGTCTGGCTACACCTTC | CASSSAGVGSGYTF
TRBJ2-7 | NA | TRBV7-3 | NA | 12 | TGTGCCAGCAGCTTATTCGCGCGTGAGCAGTACTTC | CASSLFAREQYF
TRBJ2-2 | few | TRBV9 | NA | 15 | TGTGCCAGCAGCGTAGCTCCAGGGTCGGACGGGGAGCTGTTTTTT | CASSVAPGSDGELFF
TRBJ2-1 | NA | TRBV7-9 | TRBD2 | 16 | TGTGCCAGCAGCTTACATCCAGGGTACGGGGGGTTGGAGCAGTTCTTC | CASSLHPGYGGLEQFF
TRBJ2-3 | NA | TRBV27 | TRBD2 | 15 | TGTGCCAGCAGTTTTTTAGCGGGAGTCTTGGATACGCAGTATTTT | CASSFLAGVLDTQYF
TRBJ2-6 | NA | TRBV7-8 | NA | 19 | TGTGCCAGCAGTTCTCCCACAGGCGGAGGGGGCCCTGGGGCCAACGTCCTGACTTTC | CASSSPTGGGGPGANVLTF
TRBJ1-5 | NA | TRBV28 | TRBD1 | 15 | TGTGCCAGCAGTTTTAGGACAGGGGGCAATCAGCCCCAGCATTTT | CASSFRTGGNQPQHF
TRBJ2-7 | NA | TRBV5-1 | NA | 15 | TGCGCCAGCAGCGAAGGGGACTACAGGGACCACGAGCAGTACTTC | CASSEGDYRDHEQYF
TRBJ2-5 | NA | TRBV15 | NA | 14 | TGTGCCACCAGCAGAGTCAAGGCTAGAGAGACCCAGTACTTC | CATSRVKARETQYF